This TCR beta chain stems from a study of blood T cell repertoires in COVID-19. On the study more broadly: There were acute and convalescent COVID-19 samples, and they came from the United States, Italy and Spain. In each case, the material was cDNA or gDNA derived from T cells, B-cell-depleted T cells, or PBMCs.

This CDR3 comprises 14 residues. CDR1 GTSNPN and CDR2 SVGIG come from the germline V gene (reference sequence). The ends were cut back, 4 bases at V and 6 bases at J, with 18 bases in the middle. TCRdb's table, derived via immunoSEQ multiplex PCR, lists solely in-frame clones and lacks some. The table records 200,000 to 250,000 clones, 80% to 95% of them present only once. The chain has TRBV30 and TRBJ1-2; tentative D call: TRBD1 (5 bases). This TCR was recovered from a man aged 30-40 years with COVID-19, enrolled during active disease. The sample comprised peripheral blood. The CDR3 loop reads CAWNTGGPLDGYTF. DNA of the CDR3: TGTGCCTGGAATACAGGAGGGCCCCTCGATGGCTACACCTTC.